These 24 T cell receptor beta chains share one sample of origin, sequenced in a study of shared clonotypes between healthy human individuals. The method was immunoSEQ multiplex PCR; TCRdb's version includes in-frame clones alone and lacks a portion of them. The repertoire holds fewer than 2.5 million clones, with under 95% as singletons. Material for sequencing was naive CD4+ T cells from PBMCs. Subset in this sample: CD45RA+ positively selected. Every receptor here comes from a man aged 18 to 35 in good health. Some clones in this sample may be carry-over from other donors' samples.

The CDR3 loop is CASRGGDSSYNEQFF. The CDR3 DNA follows: TGTGCCAGCAGAGGGGGGGACAGCTCCTACAATGAGCAGTTCTTC. This chain links TRBV28 with TRBJ2-1; D assignment may be TRBD1 or TRBD2 (7 bases each). There are 15 residues in the CDR3. Trimming took 6 bases from V and 0 from J, leaving 12 bases between them. The V gene's germline CDR1 is MDHEN and CDR2 SYDVKM.

The chain couples TRBV21-1 to TRBJ2-7; the table's D call, TRBD2, was not checked against the DNA. TRBV21-1 is a listed pseudogene. This CDR3 spans 16 amino acids. The CDR3 nucleotides are TGTGCCAGCAGCAAAGAGACAGCGGGTGGCCCCTACGAGCAGTACTTC. Its protein is CASSKETAGGPYEQYF.

The chain employs TRBV5-1 and TRBJ2-5; 7 bases fit TRBD2. The CDR3 covers 18 residues. Germline CDR1 and CDR2: SGHRS and YFSETQ. V was pared by 1 base and J by 4 bases, with 16 bases of the junction left unmatched. CDR3 loop: CASSLLVLSGRGGETQYF. CDR3 DNA: TGCGCCAGCAGCTTGTTGGTGTTATCTGGGAGGGGAGGAGAGACCCAGTACTTC.

The chain joins TRBV9 to TRBJ2-1, with no clear D. Germline assignment: CDR1 SGDLS and CDR2 YYNGEE. V dropped 3 bases and J dropped 8 bases, with 12 bases sitting between them. CDR3 length: 13 residues. This chain's CDR3 is CASSAINGDEQFF. The CDR3 bases are TGTGCCAGCAGCGCTATTAACGGAGATGAGCAGTTCTTC. Complete variable domain (other parts from reference TRBV9 and TRBJ2-1): DSGVTQTPKHLITATGQRVTLRCSPRSGDLSVYWYQQSLDQGLQFLIQYYNGEERAKGNILERFSAQQFPDLHSELNLSSLELGDSALYFCASSAINGDEQFFGPGTRLTVL.

The chain joins TRBV28 to TRBJ2-7, with 8 bases aligning to TRBD2. Germline-derived CDR1 and CDR2 are MDHEN and SYDVKM. V lost 7 bases and J lost 4; bases outside the gene matches: 15. This CDR3 comprises 16 residues. The CDR3 loop is CASTRGGATSSYEQYF. DNA for the CDR3: TGTGCCAGCACCCGGGGGGGGGCCACCTCTTCTTACGAGCAGTACTTC. Using reference TRBV28 and TRBJ2-7 for the parts outside the CDR3, the full variable domain is DVKVTQSSRYLVKRTGEKVFLECVQDMDHENMFWYRQDPGLGLRLIYFSYDVKMKEKGDIPEGYSVSREKKERFSLILESASTNQTSMYLCASTRGGATSSYEQYFGPGTRLTVT.

This clone is a singleton in its sample. The V and J genes are TRBV18 and TRBJ2-2; 7 bases map to TRBD2. Losses at the gene ends were 6 bases for V and 1 base for J; bases not matched to a gene: 5. CDR1 and CDR2 from the germline V gene are KGHSH and LQKENI. The CDR3 runs to 15 residues. As DNA, the CDR3 is TGTGCCAGCTCTTCGCGGGGGATGAACACCGGGGAGCTGTTTTTT. This sequence encodes CASSSRGMNTGELFF. Full variable domain (rest looked up from reference TRBV18 and TRBJ2-2): NAGVMQNPRHLVRRRGQEARLRCSPMKGHSHVYWYRQLPEEGLKFMVYLQKENIIDESGMPKERFSAEFPKEGPSILRIQQVVRGDSAAYFCASSSRGMNTGELFFGEGSRLTVL.

This rearrangement joins TRBV5-4 to TRBJ2-3, with D perhaps TRBD1 or TRBD2 (5 bases each). This CDR3 is 14 amino acids long. CDR1 and CDR2 from the germline V gene are SGHNT and YYREEE (reference sequence). Trimming took 5 bases from V and 5 from J, leaving 15 bases between them. The CDR3 DNA reads TGTGCCAGCAGATCCGGGACGCGAGGAGATACGCAGTATTTT. It specifies CASRSGTRGDTQYF.

The chain recombines TRBV18 with TRBJ2-7; D is unclear. The CDR3 has 13 amino acids. Germline CDR1 reads KGHSH; CDR2 reads LQKENI. V was clipped by 3 bases and J by 2 bases, with 8 bases between them. CDR3 loop: CASSPMGTYEQYF. The DNA of the CDR3 is TGTGCCAGCTCACCGATGGGGACCTACGAGCAGTACTTC. Full variable domain (outside the CDR3, taken from reference TRBV18 and TRBJ2-7): NAGVMQNPRHLVRRRGQEARLRCSPMKGHSHVYWYRQLPEEGLKFMVYLQKENIIDESGMPKERFSAEFPKEGPSILRIQQVVRGDSAAYFCASSPMGTYEQYFGPGTRLTVT.

The chain carries TRBV4-1 and TRBJ1-5; 12 nucleotides match TRBD1. CDR1 and CDR2 from the germline V gene are MGHRA and YSYEKL. The CDR3 contains 17 residues. V lost 4 bases and J lost 6; bases outside the gene matches: 10. This CDR3 reads CASSPGQGASYGQPQHF. The CDR3 DNA reads TGCGCCAGCAGCCCGGGACAGGGGGCCAGTTACGGTCAGCCCCAGCATTTT.

This sequence joins TRBV7-3 and TRBJ2-2; TRBD1 matches 11 bases. J was trimmed by 3 bases and V by 5 bases; bases with no gene match: 2. The CDR3 contains 15 residues. Germline CDR1 SGHTA, CDR2 FQGTGA. CDR3 amino acids: CASSLGQGDTGELFF. For the CDR3, the DNA is TGTGCCAGCAGCCTGGGACAGGGGGACACCGGGGAGCTGTTTTTT.

V is TRBV18 and J is TRBJ1-2, with no clear D. Trimming took off 8 bases at V and 3 bases at J, with 10 bases between the two ends. CDR1 is KGHSH and CDR2 is LQKENI in the germline V gene. The CDR3 extends over 12 amino acids. In nucleotides, the CDR3 is TGTGCCAGCACGGACTCGGACTATGGCTACACCTTC. Translating gives CASTDSDYGYTF.

Comments on this clone: Other nucleotide sequences in the sample specify the same CDR3. J is TRBJ2-7 and V is TRBV6-5; D perhaps matches TRBD1 (5 bases). Germline CDR1 MNHEY, CDR2 SVGAGI. CDR3 size: 12 residues. The V end was cut by 5 bases, the J end by 4 bases, with 9 bases between. This chain's CDR3 is CASSLQGYEQYF. CDR3 bases: TGTGCCAGCAGTCTCCAGGGTTACGAGCAGTACTTC.

Comments on this clone: The same CDR3 can be traced to other DNA sequences in this sample. The chain employs TRBV28 and TRBJ2-1; TRBD2 is a possible D gene (6 bases). V gave up 6 bases and J gave up 0 bases, with 12 bases separating them. Per the germline V gene, CDR1 is MDHEN and CDR2 is SYDVKM. CDR3 length equals 15 residues. This CDR3 reads CASSLAGSSYNEQFF. CDR3 nucleotides: TGTGCCAGCAGCCTAGCCGGGAGCTCCTACAATGAGCAGTTCTTC.

This sequence joins TRBV11-2 and TRBJ2-5, with TRBD2 matching over 14 bases. Germline loops: CDR1 SGHAT, CDR2 FQNNGV. The CDR3 totals 19 residues. After removal of 2 bases from V and 4 bases from J, the junction contained 12 bases not matched to a gene. CDR3 nucleotide sequence: TGTGCCAGCAGCTTATTAGTGAGGGGACTAGCGGGAGAGCGAGAGACCCAGTACTTC. It is translated as CASSLLVRGLAGERETQYF.

The rearrangement uses TRBV5-1 and TRBJ2-5; 9 bases fit TRBD1. The better agreement between TRBJ2-7 and the DNA end casts doubt on the J call. The CDR3 sequence is 15 residues long. Germline CDR1 reads SGHRS; CDR2 reads YFSETQ. CDR3 loop: CASSLAGQGIYEQYF. CDR3 coding DNA: TGCGCCAGCAGCTTGGCAGGACAGGGGATCTACGAGCAGTACTTC.

The V gene is TRBV7-8, the J gene TRBJ2-3, with 8 nucleotides matching TRBD2. Germline loops: CDR1 SGHVS, CDR2 FQNEAQ. V was clipped by 1 base and J by 2 bases; unmatched bases: 2. The CDR3 has 15 amino acids. The DNA of the CDR3 is TGTGCCAGCAGCTTAGTCGGGGGGGCCACAGATACGCAGTATTTT. Translating it yields CASSLVGGATDTQYF.

This clone has just a few counts. A junction end diverges from the germline sequence, so it may reflect a read error. V gene TRBV7-9 combines with J gene TRBJ1-1; D uncertain. Germline CDR1 reads SEHNR; CDR2 reads FQNEAQ (reference sequence). The CDR3 loop spans 11 amino acids. The CDR3: CASSFAQTPLF. The CDR3 DNA reads TGTGCCAGCAGCTTTGCCCAGACCCCCCTCTTT.

The count of this clone is one. V usage is TRBV6-5 and J usage is TRBJ1-4; D uncertain. CDR1 is MNHEY, CDR2 SVGAGI, per germline. This CDR3 comprises 14 residues. Trimming pared 3 bases from V and 6 bases from J, leaving 11 bases between. The CDR3 spells CASSYSRADEKLFF. The DNA for the CDR3 is TGTGCCAGCAGTTATAGCCGAGCGGATGAAAAACTGTTTTTT.

The genes are TRBV7-9 and TRBJ1-2; a possible D gene is TRBD1 (5 bases). The CDR3 runs to 14 residues. V was shortened by 8 bases and J by 1 base, with 14 bases between the two germline ends. Germline V gene lookup returns CDR1 SEHNR and CDR2 FQNEAQ (reference sequence). CDR3 in amino acids: CASGSRDGNYGYTF. In nucleotides, the CDR3 is TGTGCCAGCGGCTCGAGGGACGGTAACTATGGCTACACCTTC.

In the case of this clone: Other DNA sequences in the same sample also yield this CDR3. The rearrangement links TRBV18 to TRBJ2-1; D may be TRBD2 (5 bases). V was trimmed by 3 bases and J by 2 bases, leaving 11 bases between them. Germline CDR1 and CDR2: KGHSH and LQKENI. This CDR3 has 15 residues. The DNA for the CDR3 is TGTGCCAGCTCACCCTTACCCGGGGCCTACAATGAGCAGTTCTTC. As protein: CASSPLPGAYNEQFF.

V and J are TRBV7-8 and TRBJ2-1; 9 bases are shared with TRBD2. V trimming: 5 bases; J trimming: 15 bases; junction bases outside the gene matches: 14. Germline lookup yields CDR1 SGHVS and CDR2 FQNEAQ. This CDR3 contains 14 residues. CDR3 bases: TGTGCCAGCAGCAGTAGCGGGAGCCCCACCGTGGCGTTCTTC. Its translation is CASSSSGSPTVAFF.

The chain has TRBV7-9 and TRBJ2-5; D is tentatively TRBD1 or TRBD2 (5 bases each). The CDR3 consists of 14 residues. Germline V gene sequence: CDR1 SEHNR, CDR2 FQNEAQ (reference sequence). V dropped 5 bases and J dropped 5 bases, with 15 bases sitting between them. CDR3 nucleotide sequence: TGTGCCAGCAGCCCGCGGCCGGGGCCCGAGACCCAGTACTTC. Its translation: CASSPRPGPETQYF.

The chain couples TRBV4-1 to TRBJ1-4; perhaps TRBD1 as D (5 bases). CDR1 and CDR2 from the germline V gene are MGHRA and YSYEKL. The CDR3 is made up of 15 amino acids. Trimming stripped 3 bases from V and 5 bases from J, with 13 bases between. The CDR3, as DNA: TGCGCCAGCAGCCATACCGGGGGGGGAAATGAAAAACTGTTTTTT. It yields the protein CASSHTGGGNEKLFF.

In this sample, this clone turned up once. Other DNA sequences from this sample encode an identical CDR3 as well. The V call is TRBV15, the J call TRBJ2-6; D gene uncertain. Trimming took off 0 bases at V and 1 base at J, with 7 bases between the two ends. Germline values: CDR1 LNHNV, CDR2 YYDKDF (reference sequence). The CDR3 runs to 16 residues. This CDR3 is CATSRDPGSGANVLTF. Written as DNA, the CDR3 is TGTGCCACCAGCAGAGATCCCGGTTCTGGGGCCAACGTCCTGACTTTC.